This entry concerns a single T cell receptor beta chain. Antigen specificity is unknown. This CDR3 is 15 amino acids long. CDR1 MGHRA and CDR2 YSYEKL come from the germline V gene. The V and J ends lost 4 bases and 2 bases, in that order; junction bases with no gene match: 8. This sample was taken from a study of T cell responses to AZD1222 COVID-19 vaccine. On the study more broadly: Second-dose intervals of approximately 4 or approximately 12 weeks were pooled.

Profiling relied on immunoSEQ multiplex PCR, and the TCRdb table lists in-frame clones only, not all of them. Of around 97,000 clones in the sample, 80% to 95% are singletons; the top ten hold about 4.8%. Findings of the study overall: Clonal diversity was possibly underestimated; the donors were predominantly white British and more often female.

The clonotype originates from an adult in good health. This material consisted of peripheral blood, taken on day 0 of AZD1222 vaccination. This chain links TRBV4-1 with TRBJ2-7; TRBD2 aligns across 7 bases. The CDR3 DNA reads as TGCGCCAGCAGCCCCTTTATGGGGGGGGCCTACGAGCAGTACTTC. It yields the protein CASSPFMGGAYEQYF.